This T cell receptor beta chain is drawn from a study of cytomegalovirus exposure and HLA in healthy donors. Study details: Out of roughly 170 million T cells, an earlier analysis found fewer than 140 million unique TCR beta sequences in total. Clustering assigned 70% to 85% of the 350 to 450 genotyped donors to the Caucasian-associated ancestry cluster. Some 85 million unique TCRs from HLA-typed donors were held in an early data release.

The PCR was carried out with 60 Vbeta primers and 13 Jbeta primers. Sequenced by immunoSEQ multiplex PCR; TCRdb stores in-frame clones only, minus some. Among 150,000 to 200,000 clones listed, over 75% were seen once. On this clone: Its specificity is not known.

Trimming pared 4 bases from V and 0 bases from J, leaving 14 bases between. The germline CDR1 and CDR2 sequences are SGHDT and YYEEEE. The CDR3 spans 16 residues. Overall study results and limits: Prior analysis indicated that the majority of TCR beta V segments exhibited productivity approximately 87% or approximately 30% of the time.

Sequenced material: PBMCs. The receptor was derived from a man aged 35 to 55 in good health and CMV-seronegative. The V and J genes are TRBV5-6 and TRBJ2-1; no reliable D call. The CDR3 nucleotides are TGTGCCAGCAGCCCCAAAGATCTATTCTCCTACAATGAGCAGTTCTTC. Protein: CASSPKDLFSYNEQFF.